The T cell receptor (beta chain) under discussion was sequenced for a study of T cell repertoires in cytomegalovirus infection. V lost 8 bases, J lost 2 bases, and 6 bases stayed unmatched. The CDR3 covers 13 residues. Germline-derived CDR1 and CDR2 are MNHNS and SASEGT. This clonotype was seen a few times. TCRdb re-called the reads with MiXCR, one entry per CDR3 protein. The table includes about 740,000 distinct CDR3 sequences, 35% detected once. The chain has TRBV6-1 and TRBJ2-7; 7 positions match TRBD1. This TCR was sampled from a human donor in good health (CMV status not recorded). Some clones in this sample may be carry-over from other donors' samples. The sample taken for sequencing was PBMCs. CDR3 DNA: TGTGCCAGCCACTTGACAGGGACCTACGAGCAGTACTTC. Its protein is CASHLTGTYEQYF.